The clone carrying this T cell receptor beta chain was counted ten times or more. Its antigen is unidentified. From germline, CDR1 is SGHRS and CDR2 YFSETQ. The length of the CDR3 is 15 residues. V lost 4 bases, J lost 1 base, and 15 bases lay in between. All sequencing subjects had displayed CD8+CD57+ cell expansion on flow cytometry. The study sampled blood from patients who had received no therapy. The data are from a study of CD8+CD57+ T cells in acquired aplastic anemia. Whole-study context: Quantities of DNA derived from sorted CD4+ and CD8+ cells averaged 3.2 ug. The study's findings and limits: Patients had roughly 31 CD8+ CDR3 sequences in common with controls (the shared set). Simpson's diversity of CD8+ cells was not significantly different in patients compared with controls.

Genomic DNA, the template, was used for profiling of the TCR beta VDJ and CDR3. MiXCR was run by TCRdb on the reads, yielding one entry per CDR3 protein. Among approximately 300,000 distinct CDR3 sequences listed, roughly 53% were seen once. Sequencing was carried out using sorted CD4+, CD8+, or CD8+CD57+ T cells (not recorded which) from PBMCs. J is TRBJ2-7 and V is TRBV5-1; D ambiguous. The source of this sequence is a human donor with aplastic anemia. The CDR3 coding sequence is TGCGCCAGCAGCCTGGGTCAAACTGATTCCTACGAGCAGTACTTC. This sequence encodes CASSLGQTDSYEQYF.